One and the same sample provided the 26 T cell receptor beta chains below, sequenced in a study of beta chain features in type 1 diabetes. Notes on the study in general: Moderately but significantly shorter TCRB CDR3s were found in Type 1 diabetes patients in all four CD4+ subsets.

These receptors are not linked to any known antigen. The whole isolated RNA underwent reverse transcription, so sequencing captured expressed TCRB transcripts. Some clones are missing from TCRdb's copy, which holds only in-frame ones; the method was immunoSEQ multiplex PCR. The sample carries about 14,000 clones, approximately 64% recorded once. The sequenced sample was stem cell memory CD4+ T cells from blood. These receptor sequences come from a woman aged 18-29 years with type 1 diabetes.

The table lists this clone with a few counts. The J gene is TRBJ2-1, the V gene TRBV2, with 9 positions matching TRBD1. The junction had 3 bases not matched to a gene; V was cut back by 6 bases and J by 3 bases. The CDR3 consists of 14 residues. Germline loops: CDR1 SNHLY, CDR2 FYNNEI. In DNA, the CDR3 is TGTGCCAGCAGAGGGACAGGGCTCTACAATGAGCAGTTCTTC. Amino acids: CASRGTGLYNEQFF.

The rearrangement uses TRBV4-1 and TRBJ2-4, with no clear D. CDR3 length: 21 residues. V lost 0 bases and J lost 1, with 25 bases in between. The germline V gene has CDR1 MGHRA and CDR2 YSYEKL. The CDR3 sequence is CASSQDVNDNSPYFAKNIQYF. The CDR3 DNA follows: TGCGCCAGCAGCCAAGATGTTAACGACAACTCCCCCTATTTTGCCAAAAACATTCAGTACTTC.

A single count supports this clone. The V call is TRBV7-3, the J call TRBJ2-3, with TRBD2 matching 14 bases. The CDR3 totals 16 residues. The V segment lost 5 bases and the J segment 3 bases; nucleotides outside the gene matches: 4. Germline V CDR1 and CDR2: SGHTA, FQGTGA. CDR3 in amino acids: CASSLGTSGSTDTQYF. As DNA, the CDR3 is TGTGCCAGCAGCCTCGGGACTAGCGGGAGTACAGATACGCAGTATTTT.

The rearrangement joins TRBV11-2 to TRBJ1-1; tentative D call: TRBD1 (6 bases). The germline V and J ends were trimmed by 5 bases and 7 bases, with 14 bases remaining between them. Germline V CDR1 and CDR2: SGHAT, FQNNGV. This CDR3 is built from 13 residues. CDR3 region: CASSHRVEGEAFF. The CDR3 DNA reads TGTGCCAGCAGCCACAGGGTCGAGGGTGAAGCTTTCTTT.

The genes are TRBV6-5 and TRBJ1-2; D is unclear. There are 13 residues in the CDR3. Trimming left V 5 bases short and J 5 bases short, with 12 bases between. Germline V gene sequence: CDR1 MNHEY, CDR2 SVGAGI. CDR3 sequence: CASSPQQSYGYTF. CDR3 nucleotides: TGTGCCAGCAGTCCCCAACAGTCATATGGCTACACCTTC.

This chain links TRBV7-2 with TRBJ1-4; D gene unclear. The germline CDR1 and CDR2 sequences are SGHTA and FQGNSA. This CDR3 contains 15 residues. Between the trimmed V and J ends, which lost 4 bases and 7 bases, there was a span of 16 bases. The CDR3 is CASSWAGVSSEKLFF. CDR3 DNA: TGTGCCAGCAGCTGGGCCGGGGTCTCAAGTGAAAAACTGTTTTTT. Together with reference TRBV7-2 and TRBJ1-4, the CDR3 gives the full variable domain: GAGVSQSPSNKVTEKGKDVELRCDPISGHTALYWYRQSLGQGLEFLIYFQGNSAPDKSGLPSDRFSAERTGGSVSTLTIQRTQQEDSAVYLCASSWAGVSSEKLFFGSGTQLSVL.

The V gene is TRBV7-8, the J gene TRBJ2-1; 9 bases match TRBD2. Germline V gives CDR1 SGHVS, CDR2 FQNEAQ. The CDR3 covers 16 residues. Trimming took 0 bases from V and 6 from J; bases not matched to a gene: 6. CDR3 in DNA: TGTGCCAGCAGCTTAGCGGGCGGGGGGGCAAGCAATGAGCAGTTCTTC. Translation: CASSLAGGGASNEQFF.

The V call is TRBV27, the J call TRBJ2-7, with D possibly matching TRBD1 (6 bases). CDR3 length equals 15 residues. Trimming took 2 bases from V and 4 from J, leaving 15 bases between them. Germline lookup yields CDR1 MNHEY and CDR2 SMNVEV (reference sequence). The CDR3 coding sequence is TGTGCCAGCAGTTTAGGGGCAGGGGTCGGGTACGAGCAGTACTTC. Protein product: CASSLGAGVGYEQYF.

This clone was recorded only once. The DNA for the CDR3 is TGTGCCAGCAGCTTAAATCCCGGCGGAACCCAAGAGACCCAGTACTTC. Amino acid sequence: CASSLNPGGTQETQYF. The V call is TRBV7-2, the J call TRBJ2-5; D unresolved. Germline CDR1 and CDR2: SGHTA and FQGNSA. This CDR3 comprises 16 residues. V shed 2 bases and J shed 1 base, with 14 bases lying between them. Filled out from reference TRBV7-2 and TRBJ2-5, the complete variable domain reads GAGVSQSPSNKVTEKGKDVELRCDPISGHTALYWYRQSLGQGLEFLIYFQGNSAPDKSGLPSDRFSAERTGGSVSTLTIQRTQQEDSAVYLCASSLNPGGTQETQYFGPGTRLLVL.

The V and J genes are TRBV19 and TRBJ1-5; D not certain. The ends were cut back, 3 bases at V and 1 base at J, with 7 bases in the middle. The CDR3 runs to 14 residues. Looked up from germline, CDR1 is LNHDA and CDR2 is SQIVND (reference sequence). CDR3 protein: CASSIARSNQPQHF. The CDR3 region has the DNA TGTGCCAGTAGTATCGCGCGGAGCAATCAGCCCCAGCATTTT.

This clone has only one observation. This chain joins TRBV28 and TRBJ1-1, with D uncertain. V was trimmed by 5 bases and J by 0 bases, leaving 10 bases between them. CDR1 MDHEN and CDR2 SYDVKM come from the germline V gene. This CDR3 comprises 14 residues. The CDR3 DNA reads TGTGCCAGCAGTGCGCCGGGGATGAACACTGAAGCTTTCTTT. It codes for CASSAPGMNTEAFF. Based on the CDR3 plus reference TRBV28 and TRBJ1-1, the full variable domain is DVKVTQSSRYLVKRTGEKVFLECVQDMDHENMFWYRQDPGLGLRLIYFSYDVKMKEKGDIPEGYSVSREKKERFSLILESASTNQTSMYLCASSAPGMNTEAFFGQGTRLTVV.

The chain links TRBV7-3 to TRBJ2-4, with 8 positions matching TRBD2. The CDR3 sequence is 14 residues long. The V gene's germline CDR1 is SGHTA and CDR2 FQGTGA. With V trimmed by 11 bases and J by 8 bases, 14 bases remained unmatched. DNA of the CDR3: TGTGCCTTAAGCCCCCTCTCCGGGAGGGACATTCAGTACTTC. Protein sequence: CALSPLSGRDIQYF.

The CDR3 DNA reads TGTGCCAGCTGCGGGGGGGCCGACGGTGAGCAGTTCTTC. This gives the protein CASCGGADGEQFF. This chain links TRBV10-3 with TRBJ2-1, with TRBD2 matching over 9 bases. Germline V gene data show CDR1 as ENHRY and CDR2 as SYGVKD. J gave up 9 bases and V 10 bases, and 10 bases lay outside the gene matches. The CDR3 length is 13 residues.

The chain combines TRBV5-6 with TRBJ1-1; no firm D call. Germline CDR1 SGHDT, CDR2 YYEEEE. The CDR3 is 14 residues long. Trimming shortened V by 4 bases and J by 1 base, and 11 bases separated the two germline ends. The CDR3 DNA is TGTGCCAGCAGCGCACAGTTCGGGAACACTGAAGCTTTCTTT. This encodes CASSAQFGNTEAFF.

V is TRBV28 and J is TRBJ2-7, with 10 nucleotides matching TRBD1. J lost 3 bases, V lost 6 bases, and 5 bases had no gene match. The CDR3 sequence is 14 residues long. CDR1 MDHEN and CDR2 SYDVKM come from the germline V gene. The CDR3 DNA sequence: TGTGCCAGCAGGACCGGGACAGGGGTCTACGAGCAGTACTTC. It specifies CASRTGTGVYEQYF.

The rearrangement uses TRBV5-1 and TRBJ1-2; TRBD1 aligns across 9 bases. CDR1 and CDR2 (germline): SGHRS, YFSETQ. With V trimmed by 3 bases and J by 3 bases, 3 bases remained unmatched. This CDR3 contains 14 residues. Here the CDR3 DNA reads TGCGCCAGCAGCTCAGGACAGGGGCACTATGGCTACACCTTC. It translates to CASSSGQGHYGYTF.

This clone was recorded a few times. This chain joins TRBV7-3 and TRBJ2-7; 10 nucleotides align to TRBD1. The CDR3 extends over 15 amino acids. With 5 bases clipped from V and 5 bases from J, the junction kept 9 bases outside the gene matches. CDR1 is SGHTA and CDR2 is FQGTGA in the germline V gene. Here the CDR3 DNA reads TGTGCCAGCAGCCGGTACGGGACAGGGGACAACGAGCAGTACTTC. This encodes CASSRYGTGDNEQYF.

The chain recombines TRBV18 with TRBJ2-5, with 7 bases that match TRBD1. Germline CDR1 and CDR2: KGHSH and LQKENI. This CDR3 contains 13 residues. With 5 bases clipped from V and 2 bases from J, the junction kept 2 bases outside the gene matches. CDR3 loop: CASSTGEQETQYF. The CDR3 DNA reads as TGTGCCAGCTCAACAGGGGAACAAGAGACCCAGTACTTC.

The chain links TRBV7-2 to TRBJ2-7; D not certain. Trimming removed 5 bases at V and 2 bases at J, with 13 bases between. CDR1 and CDR2 (germline): SGHTA, FQGNSA. The CDR3 is 14 residues long. The DNA of the CDR3 is TGTGCCAGCAGCCCCCGACTCCCCCCCTACGAGCAGTACTTC. Its protein product is CASSPRLPPYEQYF.

The gene calls are TRBV25-1 and TRBJ2-1, with unresolved D. The ends were cut back, 6 bases at V and 10 bases at J, with 16 bases in the middle. The CDR3 runs to 13 residues. Germline V gene data show CDR1 as MGHDK and CDR2 as SYGVNS. The CDR3 DNA sequence: TGTGCCAGCAGCCGACCCGGCATCGGGGAGCAGTTCTTC. It specifies CASSRPGIGEQFF.

This clone was detected only a few times. The V call is TRBV7-3, the J call TRBJ1-1, with TRBD1 as a possible D gene (5 bases). The CDR3 covers 13 residues. Germline V gene sequence: CDR1 SGHTA, CDR2 FQGTGA. Trimming stripped 3 bases from V and 5 bases from J, with 10 bases between. CDR3: CASSFSGLTEAFF. CDR3 sequence (DNA): TGTGCCAGCAGCTTCTCAGGGTTAACTGAAGCTTTCTTT.

The V call is TRBV5-1, the J call TRBJ2-1, with 7 bases matching TRBD1. This CDR3 has 15 residues. CDR1 and CDR2 (germline): SGHRS, YFSETQ. The V gene end was trimmed by 0 bases and the J gene end by 5 bases; junction bases not matched to a gene: 5. CDR3 bases: TGCGCCAGCAGCTTGGGGGGGACAGTTAACAATGAGCAGTTCTTC. This sequence encodes CASSLGGTVNNEQFF.

The chain combines TRBV10-3 with TRBJ2-7, with TRBD1 as a possible D gene (6 bases). The CDR3 is made up of 13 amino acids. Germline values: CDR1 ENHRY, CDR2 SYGVKD. The V gene lost 4 bases and the J gene lost 2 bases, with 9 bases spanning the gap. The CDR3, as DNA: TGTGCCATCAGTGTGACAGGAGCCTACGAGCAGTACTTC. The encoded protein is CAISVTGAYEQYF.

This clone has a handful of counts. The gene calls are TRBV7-9 and TRBJ1-1; weak D call: TRBD1 (6 bases). The CDR3 runs 12 residues. CDR1 is SEHNR, CDR2 FQNEAQ, per germline (reference sequence). V was clipped by 3 bases and J by 7 bases, with 9 bases between them. The CDR3 nucleotides are TGTGCCAGCAGCTTGGACAGTAATGAAGCTTTCTTT. It encodes CASSLDSNEAFF.

The V and J genes are TRBV5-1 and TRBJ2-1; 9 bases line up with TRBD2. The CDR3 totals 17 residues. Trimming cost V 1 base and J 1 base; bases outside gene matches: 6. From germline, CDR1 is SGHRS and CDR2 YFSETQ. For the CDR3, the DNA is TGCGCCAGCAGCTTGAGACTAGCGGTGCAGTCCTACAATGAGCAGTTCTTC. It encodes CASSLRLAVQSYNEQFF.

The V call is TRBV7-9, the J call TRBJ2-2; weak D call: TRBD2 (6 bases). The V gene lost 0 bases and the J gene lost 7 bases, with 9 bases spanning the gap. Germline lookup yields CDR1 SEHNR and CDR2 FQNEAQ (reference sequence). There are 14 residues in the CDR3. CDR3 bases: TGTGCCAGCAGCTTAGCATCGGGACTCGGGGAGCTGTTTTTT. Amino acid sequence: CASSLASGLGELFF.